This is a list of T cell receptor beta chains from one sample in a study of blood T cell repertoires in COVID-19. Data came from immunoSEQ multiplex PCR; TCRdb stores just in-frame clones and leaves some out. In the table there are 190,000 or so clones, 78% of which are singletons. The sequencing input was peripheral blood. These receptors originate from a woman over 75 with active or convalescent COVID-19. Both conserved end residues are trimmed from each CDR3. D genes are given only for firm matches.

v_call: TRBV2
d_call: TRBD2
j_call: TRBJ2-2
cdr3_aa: AQGTNVAGELF

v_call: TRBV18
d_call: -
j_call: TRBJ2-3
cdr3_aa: ASSPSEKSTDTQY

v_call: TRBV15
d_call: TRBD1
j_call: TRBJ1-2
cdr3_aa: ATSRHSGTGLNYGYT

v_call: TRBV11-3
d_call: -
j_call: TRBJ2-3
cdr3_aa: ASSSRETTDTQY

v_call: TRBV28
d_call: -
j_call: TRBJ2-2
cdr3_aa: AVGGAGELF

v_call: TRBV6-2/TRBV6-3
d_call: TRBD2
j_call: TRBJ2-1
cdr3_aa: ASSFTSGGTNNEQF

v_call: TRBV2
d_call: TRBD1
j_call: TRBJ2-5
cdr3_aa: ASYRGRAGTQY

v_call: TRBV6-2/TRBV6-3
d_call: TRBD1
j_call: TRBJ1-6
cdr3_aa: ASSRTGETPLH

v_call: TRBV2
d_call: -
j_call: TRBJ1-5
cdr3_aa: ASRVEPAQPQH

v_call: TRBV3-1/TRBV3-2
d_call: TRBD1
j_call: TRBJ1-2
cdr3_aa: ASSQGTGGSGGYT

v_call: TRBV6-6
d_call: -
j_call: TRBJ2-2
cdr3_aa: ASSYGRTSTGELF

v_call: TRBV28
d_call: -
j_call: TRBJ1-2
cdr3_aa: ASNLGKVSGYT

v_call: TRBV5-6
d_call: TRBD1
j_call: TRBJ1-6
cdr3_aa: ASSLQGANSPLH

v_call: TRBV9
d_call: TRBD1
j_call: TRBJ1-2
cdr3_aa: ASSSPGQGLYGYT

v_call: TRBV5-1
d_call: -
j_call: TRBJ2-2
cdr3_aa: ASQTGNTGELF

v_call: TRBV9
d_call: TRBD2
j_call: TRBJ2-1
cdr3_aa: ASSVGLLAGFEQF

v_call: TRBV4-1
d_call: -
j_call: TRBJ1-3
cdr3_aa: ASSQVLRARGNTIY

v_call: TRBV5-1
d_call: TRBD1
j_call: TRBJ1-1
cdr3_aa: ASSLASTGVPNTEAF

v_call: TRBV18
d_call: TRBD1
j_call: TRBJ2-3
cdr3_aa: ASSPQYEDRGAGDTQY

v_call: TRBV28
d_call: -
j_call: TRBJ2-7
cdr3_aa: ASSFRDTSSYEQY

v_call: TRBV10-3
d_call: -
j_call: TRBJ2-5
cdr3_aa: AISETPNQETQY

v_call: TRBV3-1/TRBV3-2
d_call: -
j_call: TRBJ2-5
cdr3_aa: ASSLTSRRETQY

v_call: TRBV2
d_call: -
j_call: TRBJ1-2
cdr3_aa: ASSRGWGSVYT

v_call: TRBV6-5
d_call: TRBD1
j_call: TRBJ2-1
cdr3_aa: ASSRGTGYNEQF

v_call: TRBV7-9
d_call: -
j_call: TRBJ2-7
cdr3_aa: ASSSHSGEQY

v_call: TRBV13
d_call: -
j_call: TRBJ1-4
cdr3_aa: ASSLGRGDEKLF

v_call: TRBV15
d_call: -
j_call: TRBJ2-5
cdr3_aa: ATSRGTSQETQY

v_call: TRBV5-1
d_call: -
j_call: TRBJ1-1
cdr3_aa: ASSRSLGGTEAF

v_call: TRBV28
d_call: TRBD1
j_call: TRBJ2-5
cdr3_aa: ASRQGTQETQY

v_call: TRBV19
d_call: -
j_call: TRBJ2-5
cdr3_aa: ASSISPSETQY

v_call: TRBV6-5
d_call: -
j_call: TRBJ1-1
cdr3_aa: ATTLGGPDTEAF

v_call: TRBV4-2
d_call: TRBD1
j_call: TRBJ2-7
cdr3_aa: ASSQEMDVGQESYEQY

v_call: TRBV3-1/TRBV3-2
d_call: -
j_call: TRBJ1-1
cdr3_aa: ASSHVLRGLITEAF

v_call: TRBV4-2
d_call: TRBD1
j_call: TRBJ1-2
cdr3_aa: ASSQLPTGGSGYT

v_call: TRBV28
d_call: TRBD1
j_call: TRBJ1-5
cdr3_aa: ASSLPLDRAYSNQPQH

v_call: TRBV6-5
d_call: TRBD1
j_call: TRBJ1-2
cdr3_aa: ASSFDRGRGYT

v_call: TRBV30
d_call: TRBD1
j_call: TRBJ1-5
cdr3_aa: AWSGGEPGQGSWPQH

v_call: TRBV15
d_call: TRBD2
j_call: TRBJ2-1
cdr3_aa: ATSGTSVGEQF

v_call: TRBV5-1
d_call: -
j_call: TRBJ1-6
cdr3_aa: ASSSGGAYSYNSPLH

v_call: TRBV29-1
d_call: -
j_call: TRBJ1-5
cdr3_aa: SVSASNQPQH

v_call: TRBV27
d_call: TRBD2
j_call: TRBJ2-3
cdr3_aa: ASSFLAGPSTDTQY

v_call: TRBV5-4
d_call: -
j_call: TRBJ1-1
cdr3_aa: ASSFQQARDTEAF

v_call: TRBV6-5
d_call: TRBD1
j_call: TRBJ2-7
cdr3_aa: ATRTGGGYEQY

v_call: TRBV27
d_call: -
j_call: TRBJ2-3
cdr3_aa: ASSLHRSTDTQY

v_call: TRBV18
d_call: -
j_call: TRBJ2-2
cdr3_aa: ASPLLSSRNTGELF

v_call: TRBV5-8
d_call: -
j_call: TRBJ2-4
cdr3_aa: ASSYQGNIQY

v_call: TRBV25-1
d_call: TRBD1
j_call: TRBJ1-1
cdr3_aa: ASSEHRGSNTEAF

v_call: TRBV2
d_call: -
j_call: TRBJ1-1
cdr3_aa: ASSGRDSGEAF